This paragraph covers one T cell receptor beta chain sequence. Its antigen is unknown. Within one base of it there is no much larger clone, and no base qualities were kept. The record originates from a study of T cell repertoires in cytomegalovirus infection (dated by TCRdb to the late 2010s). About the full investigation: Donor HLA type was relevant to the analysis, because carriage of CMV infection together with the matching HLA type was indicated by public TCR beta signatures.

The sequencing machine was an Illumina HiSeq 1500. The public reads were reanalyzed by TCRdb: fastp trimming at Q25, MiXCR alignment, in-frame beta chains only. Each entry merges the rows of one CDR3 protein and shows their most common DNA and genes. The sample table records more than 650,000 distinct CDR3 sequences; less than 40% of these occur just once. In total, the top ten clones hold around 2.8% of the sample. On the study overall, not on this receptor specifically: The ex vivo response was dominated by HLA-C-restricted CMV-specific TCR beta clonotypes, and the single most frequent clonotype in two of eight donors was supplied by these HLA-C-restricted clonotypes. In both this cohort and an independent cohort of under 450 donors, the cumulative frequency of public TCR beta family members distinguished carriers of CMV infection plus the relevant HLA type.

The CDR3 starts with the cysteine, ends with the phenylalanine, and has 15 residues. Here the CDR3 DNA is all that survives: 45 bases in frame from base 1. V is pared back by 1 base and J by 5 bases, with 14 bases lying between the germline termini. CDR1 is given as SGHTA and CDR2 as FQGNSA, both from the germline V gene. The sequenced material came from PBMCs. This sequence originates from a human donor in good health (CMV status not recorded). Some clones in this sample may be carry-over from other donors' samples. In this chain, TRBV7-2 is recombined with TRBJ1-1, and the D gene may be TRBD1, 5 bases matching. The DNA sequence is TGTGCCAGCAGCTTAGAGCCTAGGGGTGGGACTGAAGCTTTCTTT. This sequence encodes CASSLEPRGGTEAFF.